What follows are 13 T cell receptor beta chains derived from one specimen sequenced in a study of identical twins (dated by TCRdb to the mid-2010s). The library came from 5' RACE. Sequencing took place on an Illumina HiSeq 2000. TCRdb reprocessed the public reads (quality trimming at Q25 with fastp, clone calling with MiXCR) and kept in-frame beta chains. Entries are consolidated by CDR3 protein sequence, retaining the most common genes and DNA. This sample is represented by a few hundred thousand distinct CDR3 sequences; under 20% of them were singletons. The top ten hold roughly 12% of the sample. The sample comprised naive T cells sorted from blood. In the paper's terms, the cell subset or site label means: cells isolated with a human naive T-cell isolation kit. Every receptor here comes from a man aged 45 to 65 in good health.

This clonotype was observed many times. J is TRBJ2-4 and V is TRBV12-3 or TRBV12-4; D possibly corresponds to TRBD2 (5 bases). The CDR3 spans 18 residues. The germline V and J ends were trimmed by 6 bases and 0 bases, with 21 bases remaining between them. The CDR3 loop is CASSRTMRGPLAKNIQYF. In DNA, the CDR3 is TGTGCCAGCAGCCGAACCATGCGCGGGCCACTAGCCAAAAACATTCAGTACTTC.

In this sample, this clonotype turned up a few times. This rearrangement joins TRBV20-1 to TRBJ2-5; D is unclear. V was clipped by 3 bases and J by 5 bases, with 4 bases between them. The CDR3 sequence is 10 residues long. The germline CDR1 and CDR2 sequences are DFQATT and SNEGSKA (reference sequence). In DNA, the CDR3 is TGCAGTGCTAGTCCGGAGACCCAGTACTTC. Amino acid sequence: CSASPETQYF.

In this sample, this clonotype turned up many times. V is TRBV28 and J is TRBJ2-4; D perhaps matches TRBD2 (6 bases). The CDR3 spans 13 residues. Deletions cut 8 bases from V and 5 bases from J, with 13 bases between. Germline CDR1 and CDR2: MDHEN and SYDVKM. CDR3: CASRLPGENIQYF. CDR3 nucleotide sequence: TGTGCCAGCCGACTTCCGGGAGAAAACATTCAGTACTTC.

The table lists this clonotype with many counts. This chain joins TRBV20-1 and TRBJ2-1; 12 nucleotides align to TRBD2. Per germline, CDR1 DFQATT and CDR2 SNEGSKA (reference sequence). CDR3 length: 18 residues. The J segment lost 5 bases and the V segment lost 2 bases, leaving 13 bases of the junction unmatched. The CDR3 region has the DNA TGCAGTGCTAGAATAACGGGAGTCACTAGCGGGAGGAACAATGAGCAGTTCTTC. Translated: CSARITGVTSGRNNEQFF.

This chain links TRBV6-2 or TRBV6-3 with TRBJ2-5; no clear D. Germline-derived CDR1 and CDR2 are MNHEY and SVGEGT. The CDR3 is made up of 12 amino acids. The V end was cut by 5 bases, the J end by 4 bases, with 8 bases between. The CDR3 nucleotides read TGTGCCAGCAGTATGAAAGGAGAGACCCAGTACTTC. The encoded protein is CASSMKGETQYF.

This rearrangement joins TRBV7-2 to TRBJ1-1; possibly TRBD1 for D (6 bases). Germline CDR1 and CDR2: SGHTA and FQGNSA. V gave up 5 bases and J gave up 4 bases, with 17 bases separating them. The CDR3 has 15 residues. CDR3 coding DNA: TGTGCCAGCAGCAAAAGGGGAGGGGGGGGCACTGAAGCTTTCTTT. Translating gives CASSKRGGGGTEAFF.

Only a few counts were recorded for this clonotype. The V and J genes are TRBV20-1 and TRBJ2-1; no firm D call. Trimming left V 1 base short and J 8 bases short, with 9 bases between. Germline lookup yields CDR1 DFQATT and CDR2 SNEGSKA (reference sequence). The CDR3 extends over 12 amino acids. In nucleotides, the CDR3 is TGCAGTGCTAGAGCCGGGTTGGATGAGCAGTTCTTC. Protein: CSARAGLDEQFF.

The V and J genes are TRBV20-1 and TRBJ2-7; no definite D call. This CDR3 has 12 amino acids. The V gene's germline CDR1 is DFQATT and CDR2 SNEGSKA (reference sequence). Trimming shortened V by 0 bases and J by 5 bases, and 8 bases separated the two germline ends. Written as DNA, the CDR3 is TGCAGTGCTAGAGATATAACAGACGAGCAGTACTTC. This gives the protein CSARDITDEQYF.

The chain couples TRBV6-1 to TRBJ2-5, with TRBD2 matching over 9 bases. Germline trimming cut 8 bases from V and 5 bases from J; bases unmatched to any gene: 12. Germline CDR1 reads MNHNS; CDR2 reads SASEGT. This CDR3 spans 15 amino acids. The CDR3 here is CASGITRGGQETQYF. The CDR3, as DNA: TGTGCCAGCGGCATCACGCGGGGGGGCCAGGAGACCCAGTACTTC.

This clonotype has ten or more counts. This rearrangement joins TRBV10-3 to TRBJ2-7; no clear D. Between the trimmed V and J ends, which lost 0 bases and 3 bases, there was a span of 9 bases. This CDR3 spans 14 amino acids. Germline V gene sequence: CDR1 ENHRY, CDR2 SYGVKD. The CDR3 sequence: CAISESMQVYEQYF. CDR3 DNA sequence: TGTGCCATCAGTGAGTCGATGCAGGTCTACGAGCAGTACTTC.

This clonotype was observed a handful of times. The chain employs TRBV12-3 or TRBV12-4 and TRBJ2-1; D is perhaps TRBD1 (5 bases). The CDR3 is 15 residues long. With 2 bases removed from V and 2 bases from J, the gap between germline ends came to 10 bases. The CDR3 region is CASSLSRVPYNEQFF. CDR3 nucleotides: TGTGCCAGCAGTTTATCCAGGGTCCCCTACAATGAGCAGTTCTTC.

The rearrangement links TRBV13 to TRBJ2-2; tentative D call: TRBD1 (6 bases). Germline V lookup: CDR1 PRHDT, CDR2 FYEKMQ (reference sequence). Trimming removed 2 bases from V and 0 bases from J, with 19 bases in between. The CDR3 contains 19 residues. The CDR3 nucleotides are TGTGCCAGCAGCTTACCCCCCCCAACAGGGCCAACGAACACCGGGGAGCTGTTTTTT. Amino acid sequence: CASSLPPPTGPTNTGELFF.

The rearrangement uses TRBV6-6 and TRBJ2-7, with D perhaps given as TRBD1 or TRBD2 (6 bases each). Trimming pared 7 bases from V and 6 bases from J, leaving 13 bases between. The CDR3 totals 12 residues. Germline CDR1 and CDR2: MNHNY and SVGAGI (reference sequence). CDR3 bases: TGTGCCAGCAAGTACAGGGAGGCCGAGCAGTACTTC. This codes for CASKYREAEQYF.